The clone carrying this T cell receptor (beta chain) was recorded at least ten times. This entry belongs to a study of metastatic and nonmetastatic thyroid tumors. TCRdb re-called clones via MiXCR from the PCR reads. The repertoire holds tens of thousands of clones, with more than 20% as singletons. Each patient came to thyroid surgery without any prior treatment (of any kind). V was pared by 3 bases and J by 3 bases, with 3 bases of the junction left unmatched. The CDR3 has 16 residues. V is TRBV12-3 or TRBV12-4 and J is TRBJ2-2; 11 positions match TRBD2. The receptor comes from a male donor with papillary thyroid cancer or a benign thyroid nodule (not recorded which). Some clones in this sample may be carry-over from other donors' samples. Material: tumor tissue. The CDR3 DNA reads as TGTGCCAGCAGTTTTAGTAGCGGGAGGGACACCGGGGAGCTGTTTTTT. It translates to CASSFSSGRDTGELFF.